What follows are 20 T cell receptor beta chains derived from one specimen sequenced in a study of PD-1 blockade in mismatch repair-deficient tumors (dated by TCRdb to 2015 to 2018). Libraries were built with the immunoSEQ multiplex PCR assay. As stored in TCRdb, this immuneACCESS dataset retains in-frame rearrangements with V and J assigned. A fraction of the clones does not appear; measured against another copy, unresolved V genes explain less than half of the discrepancy, and the remainder lacks a known reason. The sample yields tens of thousands of clones; about 87% were counted once. The biggest ten clones account for over 11% of the sample. The sequencing here drew on peripheral blood, taken 52 weeks after starting pembrolizumab. The receptors were gathered from an adult with mismatch repair-deficient cancer.

The chain has TRBV7-2 and TRBJ2-5; 12 positions match TRBD2. V lost 1 base to trimming and J lost 4 bases; unmatched junction nucleotides: 10. The CDR3 covers 18 residues. Germline lookup yields CDR1 SGHTA and CDR2 FQGNSA. CDR3 residues: CASSLGLAGGFQRETQYF. CDR3 nucleotides: TGTGCCAGCAGCTTAGGTCTAGCGGGAGGGTTTCAACGAGAGACCCAGTACTTC.

This clone showed up just once. The CDR3 bases are TGTGCCAGCTCGTGGGGGAGGGGGCACACTGAAGCTTTCTTT. It translates to CASSWGRGHTEAFF. The J gene is TRBJ1-1, the V gene TRBV5-6; 7 bases are a match to TRBD1. Trimming took 7 bases from V and 3 from J; bases not matched to a gene: 9. Looked up from germline, CDR1 is SGHDT and CDR2 is YYEEEE. This CDR3 contains 14 residues. The whole variable domain, remainder taken from reference TRBV5-6 and TRBJ1-1, is DAGVTQSPTHLIKTRGQQVTLRCSPKSGHDTVSWYQQALGQGPQFIFQYYEEEERQRGNFPDRFSGHQFPNYSSELNVNALLLGDSALYLCASSWGRGHTEAFFGQGTRLTVV.

This rearrangement joins TRBV6-1 to TRBJ2-4, with D possibly TRBD1 on 6 matching bases. CDR3 length: 13 residues. The germline V gene encodes CDR1 MNHNS and CDR2 SASEGT. V was cut by 6 bases and J by 9 bases, with 15 bases left in between. In DNA form, the CDR3 reads TGTGCCAGCAGCGATGACCAGGGGAGCATTCAGTACTTC. It is translated as CASSDDQGSIQYF.

This clone came up once. The chain employs TRBV9 and TRBJ2-1; no definite D call. CDR1 is SGDLS, CDR2 YYNGEE, per germline. V lost 2 bases to trimming and J lost 6 bases, with 9 bases between them. The CDR3 contains 13 residues. CDR3 loop: CASSVREFNEQFF. In nucleotides, the CDR3 is TGTGCCAGCAGCGTGAGAGAGTTCAATGAGCAGTTCTTC.

This clone was seen more than once but under ten times. The rearrangement joins TRBV11-2 to TRBJ1-5, with no clear D. In germline, CDR1 is SGHAT, CDR2 FQNNGV. The CDR3 spans 13 residues. Trimming cost V 5 bases and J 5 bases, with 10 bases left between them. This CDR3 is CASSNSVDQPQHF. The CDR3 DNA reads as TGTGCCAGCAGCAACTCGGTGGATCAGCCCCAGCATTTT.

The table lists this clone with a few counts. Relative to the germline gene, one junction end is altered; a read error may explain this. The chain links TRBV6-5 to TRBJ1-2, with D maybe TRBD1 (5 bases). The CDR3 totals 13 residues. Germline CDR1 MNHEY, CDR2 SVGAGI. CDR3 in amino acids: CASTYGGGYGYTF. The CDR3 DNA reads TGTGCCAGCACTTACGGGGGGGGCTATGGCTACACCTTC.

V gene TRBV5-6 combines with J gene TRBJ2-7; D uncertain. The CDR3 length is 13 residues. The germline CDR1 and CDR2 sequences are SGHDT and YYEEEE. V was cut by 4 bases and J by 3 bases, with 11 bases left in between. The CDR3 nucleotides are TGTGCCAGCAGCGTGGGCCGGAACTACGAGCAGTACTTC. Protein product: CASSVGRNYEQYF.

The CDR3 region is CASSPGLTGNTIYF. CDR3 nucleotides: TGTGCCAGTAGTCCGGGTCTCACTGGAAACACCATATATTTT. The rearrangement uses TRBV19 and TRBJ1-3; D gene unclear. The CDR3 loop spans 14 amino acids. CDR1 is LNHDA and CDR2 is SQIVND in the germline V gene (reference sequence). Trimming left V 5 bases short and J 2 bases short, with 10 bases between.

J is TRBJ2-1 and V is TRBV30, with D possibly TRBD2 on 6 matching bases. The germline gives CDR1 GTSNPN, CDR2 SVGIG (reference sequence). This CDR3 is 15 amino acids long. Trimming left V 3 bases short and J 4 bases short, with 16 bases between. The CDR3 loop reads CAWRSRTKTYNEQFF. The CDR3 nucleotides are TGTGCCTGGAGGTCGAGGACTAAGACTTACAATGAGCAGTTCTTC.

The V call is TRBV29-1, the J call TRBJ2-7; tentatively, D is TRBD2 (5 bases). CDR3 size: 13 residues. Germline CDR1 is SQVTM and CDR2 is ANQGSEA. V dropped 0 bases and J dropped 0 bases, with 6 bases sitting between them. Written as DNA, the CDR3 is TGCAGCGTTGAAGATCGGGGCTCCTACGAGCAGTACTTC. Encoded protein: CSVEDRGSYEQYF.

The chain links TRBV5-5 to TRBJ2-7, with D maybe TRBD1 (6 bases). Trimming shortened V by 4 bases and J by 6 bases, and 20 bases separated the two germline ends. The germline V gene has CDR1 SGHKS and CDR2 YYEKEE (reference sequence). The CDR3 contains 15 residues. CDR3 in DNA: TGTGCCAGCAGCCCGAATCCGGGACAAGAAGGCGAGCAGTACTTC. The encoded protein is CASSPNPGQEGEQYF.

The chain recombines TRBV10-3 with TRBJ2-3, with D unclear. The CDR3 has 12 residues. The germline V and J ends were trimmed by 10 bases and 3 bases, with 11 bases remaining between them. Germline loops: CDR1 ENHRY, CDR2 SYGVKD. The CDR3: CATTDETDTQYF. CDR3 in DNA: TGTGCCACCACGGACGAAACAGATACGCAGTATTTT.

This clone was seen more than once but under ten times. V usage is TRBV19 and J usage is TRBJ2-2, with D possibly being TRBD2 (6 bases). In germline, CDR1 is LNHDA, CDR2 SQIVND (reference sequence). V lost 9 bases and J 4 bases, leaving 12 bases between the germline ends. The CDR3 runs 13 residues. The DNA of the CDR3 is TGTGCCAGCCCTAGCGACGTCACCGGGGAGCTGTTTTTT. Amino acid sequence: CASPSDVTGELFF.

This clone was found once. The chain combines TRBV19 with TRBJ2-7; TRBD2 agrees at 10 bases. The junction had 4 bases not matched to a gene; V was cut back by 8 bases and J by 0 bases. Germline V gives CDR1 LNHDA, CDR2 SQIVND (reference sequence). The length of the CDR3 is 14 residues. The CDR3 sequence is CASGTSASSYEQYF. CDR3 bases: TGTGCCAGTGGGACTAGCGCGAGCTCCTACGAGCAGTACTTC.

V gene TRBV28 combines with J gene TRBJ2-1; maybe TRBD1 (5 bases). This CDR3 has 14 amino acids. With 3 bases removed from V and 5 bases from J, the gap between germline ends came to 11 bases. Per the germline V gene, CDR1 is MDHEN and CDR2 is SYDVKM. CDR3 DNA sequence: TGTGCCAGCAGTTTTCCTGACAGAGACAATGAGCAGTTCTTC. Amino acids: CASSFPDRDNEQFF.

In this sample, this clone turned up once. The chain recombines TRBV4-2 with TRBJ2-6; no reliable D call. The CDR3 sequence is 17 residues long. Trimming took 0 bases from V and 0 from J, leaving 9 bases between them. In germline, CDR1 is LGHNA, CDR2 YNFKEQ. The CDR3 spells CASSQDTEPSGANVLTF. CDR3 DNA: TGTGCCAGCAGCCAAGATACGGAGCCCTCTGGGGCCAACGTCCTGACTTTC.

The genes are TRBV28 and TRBJ2-7; 7 nucleotides line up with TRBD2. The germline V gene encodes CDR1 MDHEN and CDR2 SYDVKM. V lost 7 bases, J lost 4 bases, and 7 bases stayed unmatched. This CDR3 is 13 amino acids long. The CDR3 DNA is TGTGCCAGCAACAAAGGACTAGGGTACGAGCAGTACTTC. Translation gives CASNKGLGYEQYF.

The chain recombines TRBV7-6 with TRBJ2-3, with D uncertain. Germline CDR1 is SGHVS and CDR2 is FNYEAQ. This CDR3 region has 13 residues. Deletions cut 1 base from V and 3 bases from J, with 5 bases between. Here the CDR3 DNA reads TGTGCCAGCAGCTTAGAAGAGACAGATACGCAGTATTTT. This codes for CASSLEETDTQYF.

This clone was found a few times. CDR3 nucleotides: TGTGCCAGCAGCTTTAACCATACGCAGTATTTT. Amino acid sequence: CASSFNHTQYF. This chain links TRBV7-9 with TRBJ2-3; D ambiguous. V was cut by 3 bases and J by 7 bases, with 5 bases left in between. The CDR3 is 11 amino acids. Per the germline V gene, CDR1 is SEHNR and CDR2 is FQNEAQ (reference sequence).

The CDR3 here is CASSFWGRSSYEQYF. As DNA, the CDR3 is TGTGCCAGCAGTTTTTGGGGCCGGAGCTCCTACGAGCAGTACTTC. The chain recombines TRBV27 with TRBJ2-7; weak D call: TRBD1 (5 bases). Germline V CDR1 and CDR2: MNHEY, SMNVEV (reference sequence). CDR3 length: 15 amino acids. V lost 3 bases and J 0 bases, leaving 12 bases between the germline ends.